The T cell receptor beta chain described here comes from a study of T cells in Graves' hyperthyroidism and ophthalmopathy. Study in general: Specimen type is peripheral blood, collected at initial diagnosis prior to any treatment.

Stable Graves' hyperthyroidism meant no ophthalmopathy progression within 18 months. Many counts were recorded for this clonotype. The CDR3 loop spans 13 amino acids. Trimming took off 7 bases at V and 6 bases at J, with 12 bases between the two ends. The TCR beta CDR3 regions underwent amplification using RNA transcripts as the source. TCR CDR3 underwent first-round RT-PCR with the HTBI primer set. TCRdb ran MiXCR on the multiplex PCR reads and lists one entry per CDR3 protein. Altogether some 350,000 distinct CDR3 sequences are present, roughly 19% being singletons, with the ten largest covering 3.7%.

Sequencing used blood. This chain joins TRBV12-3 or TRBV12-4 and TRBJ2-2; D may match TRBD1 or TRBD2 (5 bases each). The sequence was obtained from a woman under 30 with Graves' hyperthyroidism. The CDR3 DNA follows: TGTGCCAGCACATTACCGGGGCCCGGGGAGCTGTTTTTT. Protein product: CASTLPGPGELFF.